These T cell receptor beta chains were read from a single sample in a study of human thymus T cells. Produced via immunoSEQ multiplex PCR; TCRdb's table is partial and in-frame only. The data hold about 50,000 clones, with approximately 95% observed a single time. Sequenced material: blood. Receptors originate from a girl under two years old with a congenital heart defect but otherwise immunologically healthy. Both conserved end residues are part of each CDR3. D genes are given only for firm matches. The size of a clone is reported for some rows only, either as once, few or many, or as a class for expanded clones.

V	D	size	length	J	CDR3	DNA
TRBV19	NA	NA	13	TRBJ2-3	CASSIRGADTQYF	TGTGCCAGTAGTATAAGGGGCGCGGATACGCAGTATTTT
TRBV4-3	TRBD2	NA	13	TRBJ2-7	CASSSRKRDQQYF	TGCGCCAGCAGCTCCAGAAAGCGGGACCAGCAGTACTTC
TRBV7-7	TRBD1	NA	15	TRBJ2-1	CASSLDVTGVNEQFF	TGTGCCAGCAGCTTAGATGTGACAGGGGTCAATGAGCAGTTCTTC
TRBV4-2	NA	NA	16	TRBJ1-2	CASSQDSSTVYYGYTF	TGTGCCAGCAGCCAAGACTCCTCGACAGTTTACTATGGCTACACCTTC
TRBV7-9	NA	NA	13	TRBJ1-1	CASSRFQGAEAFF	TGTGCCAGCAGCCGCTTTCAAGGCGCTGAAGCTTTCTTT
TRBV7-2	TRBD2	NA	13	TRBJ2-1	CASSREGGLAGFF	TGTGCCAGCAGCCGAGAGGGCGGACTAGCAGGCTTCTTC
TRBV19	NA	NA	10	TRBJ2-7	CASTIGTQYF	TGTGCCAGTACGATCGGGACGCAGTACTTC
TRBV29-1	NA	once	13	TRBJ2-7	CSVAEGFPYEQYF	TGCAGCGTTGCGGAAGGGTTCCCCTACGAGCAGTACTTC
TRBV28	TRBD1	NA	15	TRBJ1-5	CASSRTGGGNQPQHF	TGTGCCAGCAGCAGGACAGGGGGGGGCAATCAGCCCCAGCATTTT
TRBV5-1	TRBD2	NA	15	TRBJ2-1	CASSLLVAGGPRQFF	TGCGCCAGCAGCTTATTGGTAGCGGGAGGGCCGAGGCAGTTCTTC
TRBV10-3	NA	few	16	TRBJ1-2	CAISVKRRGQNYGYTF	TGTGCCATCAGTGTTAAAAGACGAGGACAGAACTATGGCTACACCTTC
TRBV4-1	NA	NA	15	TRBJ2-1	CASSQDPGRVNEQFF	TGCGCCAGCAGCCAAGACCCGGGGCGCGTCAATGAGCAGTTCTTC
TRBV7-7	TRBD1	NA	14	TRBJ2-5	CASSLGTGKETQYF	TGTGCTAGCAGCTTGGGGACAGGGAAAGAGACCCAGTACTTC
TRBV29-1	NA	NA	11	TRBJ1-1	CSVQRNTEAFF	TGCAGCGTTCAGAGGAACACTGAAGCTTTCTTT
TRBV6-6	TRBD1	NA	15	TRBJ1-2	CASMEGARVDYGYTF	TGTGCCAGCATGGAGGGGGCGAGGGTTGACTATGGCTACACCTTC
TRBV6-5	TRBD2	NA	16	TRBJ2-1	CASSYSRLAGVYEQFF	TGTGCCAGCAGTTACTCGAGACTAGCGGGAGTGTATGAGCAGTTCTTC
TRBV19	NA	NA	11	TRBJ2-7	CASSMSGEQYF	TGTGCCAGTAGTATGTCTGGCGAGCAGTACTTC
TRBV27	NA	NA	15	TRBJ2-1	CASRAERVSYNEQFF	TGTGCCAGCAGGGCGGAGCGGGTCTCCTACAATGAGCAGTTCTTC
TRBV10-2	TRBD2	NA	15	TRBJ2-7	CASSPLAGASYEQYF	TGCGCCAGCAGTCCACTAGCGGGAGCCTCCTACGAGCAGTACTTC
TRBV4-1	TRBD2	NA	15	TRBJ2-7	CASSPLSSGLYEQYF	TGCGCCAGCAGCCCTCTCTCTAGCGGCCTTTACGAGCAGTACTTC
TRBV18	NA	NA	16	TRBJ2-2	CASSLRTPPGTGELFF	TGTGCCAGCTCACTAAGGACACCCCCGGGCACCGGGGAGCTGTTTTTT
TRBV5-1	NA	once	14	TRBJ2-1	CASSVESSYNEQFF	TGCGCCAGCAGCGTAGAAAGCTCCTACAATGAGCAGTTCTTC
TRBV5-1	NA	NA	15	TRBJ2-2	CASSRLDSNTGELFF	TGCGCCAGCAGCCGGTTAGACTCGAACACCGGGGAGCTGTTTTTT
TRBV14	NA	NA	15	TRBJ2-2	CASSQDLAYTGELFF	TGTGCCAGCAGCCAAGATCTAGCCTACACCGGGGAGCTGTTTTTT
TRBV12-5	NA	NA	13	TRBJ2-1	CASGLGFYNEQFF	TGTGCTAGTGGTTTGGGTTTTTACAATGAGCAGTTCTTC
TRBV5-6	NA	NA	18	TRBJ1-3	CASSLEGDGDLSGNTIYF	TGTGCCAGCAGCTTGGAAGGGGACGGAGACCTCTCTGGAAACACCATATATTTT
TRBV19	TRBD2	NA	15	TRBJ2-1	CASSTGLAGEGEQFF	TGTGCCAGTAGTACGGGACTAGCGGGAGAGGGTGAGCAGTTCTTC
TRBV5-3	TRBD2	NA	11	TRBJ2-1	CARSELAGRFF	TGTGCCAGAAGCGAACTAGCGGGAAGGTTCTTC
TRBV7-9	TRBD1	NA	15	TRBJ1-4	CASSRWDRLTEKLFF	TGTGCCAGCAGCCGGTGGGACAGGTTAACTGAAAAACTGTTTTTT
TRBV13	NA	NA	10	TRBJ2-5	CASWGETQYF	TGTGCCAGCTGGGGGGAGACCCAGTACTTC
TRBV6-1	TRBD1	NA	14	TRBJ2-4	CASSERDRGNIQYF	TGTGCCAGCAGTGAAAGGGACAGGGGAAACATTCAGTACTTC
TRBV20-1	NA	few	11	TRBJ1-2	CSAPKTRGYTF	TGCAGTGCTCCTAAAACCAGGGGCTACACCTTC
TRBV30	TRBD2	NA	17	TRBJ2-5	CAWRTGTSLRTGETQYF	TGTGCCTGGAGGACCGGGACTAGTCTACGAACGGGAGAGACCCAGTACTTC
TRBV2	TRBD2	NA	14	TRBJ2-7	CATLTSGTLYEQYF	TGTGCCACACTAACTAGCGGGACCCTCTACGAGCAGTACTTC
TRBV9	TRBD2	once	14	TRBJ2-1	CASSVRLAGHEQFF	TGTGCCAGCAGCGTCAGACTAGCGGGCCATGAGCAGTTCTTC
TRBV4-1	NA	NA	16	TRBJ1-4	CASSLRHGATNEKLFF	TGCGCCAGCAGCCTCCGGCACGGTGCAACTAATGAAAAACTGTTTTTT
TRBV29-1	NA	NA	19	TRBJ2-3	CSVGRDAKTPGVGTDTQYF	TGCAGCGTTGGTCGGGATGCTAAGACCCCCGGGGTGGGCACAGATACGCAGTATTTT
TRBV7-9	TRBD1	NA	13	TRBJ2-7	CASSRGQNYEQYF	TGTGCCAGCAGCCGGGGACAGAACTACGAGCAGTACTTC
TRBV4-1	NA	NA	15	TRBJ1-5	CASSQESRGTQPQHF	TGCGCCAGCAGCCAAGAGTCGAGGGGGACTCAGCCCCAGCATTTT
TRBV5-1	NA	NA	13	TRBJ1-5	CASTILSNQPQHF	TGCGCCAGCACCATCCTTAGCAATCAGCCCCAGCATTTT
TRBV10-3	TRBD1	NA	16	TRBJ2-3	CATATGGTTSTDTQYF	TGTGCCACTGCGACAGGGGGGACAACTAGCACAGATACGCAGTATTTT
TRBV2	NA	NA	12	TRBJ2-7	CASGGRYYEQYF	TGTGCCAGCGGGGGACGGTACTACGAGCAGTACTTC
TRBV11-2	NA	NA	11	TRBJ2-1	CASSLLHEQFF	TGTGCCAGCAGCTTATTGCATGAGCAGTTCTTC
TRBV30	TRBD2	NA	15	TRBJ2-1	CAFRAGSSSWDEQFF	TGTGCCTTTCGAGCGGGATCAAGCTCCTGGGATGAGCAGTTCTTC
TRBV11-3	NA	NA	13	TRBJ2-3	CASSPGLTDTQYF	TGTGCCAGCAGCCCGGGCCTCACAGATACGCAGTATTTT
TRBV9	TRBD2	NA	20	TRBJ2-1	CASSVESHFVSGRSGNEQFF	TGTGCCAGCAGCGTAGAATCCCATTTCGTCAGCGGGAGGTCGGGGAATGAGCAGTTCTTC
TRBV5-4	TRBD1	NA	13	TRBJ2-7	CASSPTGTYEQYF	TGTGCCAGCAGCCCGACAGGGACCTACGAGCAGTACTTC
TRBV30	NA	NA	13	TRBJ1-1	CAWRVGPNTEAFF	TGTGCCTGGAGAGTTGGTCCGAACACTGAAGCTTTCTTT
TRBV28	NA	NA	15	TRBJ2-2	CASSFLAANTGELFF	TGTGCCAGCAGCTTTTTAGCGGCGAACACCGGGGAGCTGTTTTTT
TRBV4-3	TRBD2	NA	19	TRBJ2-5	CASTETLFPGLADQETQYF	TGCGCCAGCACCGAAACCCTCTTTCCGGGACTAGCGGATCAAGAGACCCAGTACTTC
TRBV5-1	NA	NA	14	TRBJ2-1	CASSRYGPYNEQFF	TGCGCCAGCAGCCGCTACGGTCCTTACAATGAGCAGTTCTTC